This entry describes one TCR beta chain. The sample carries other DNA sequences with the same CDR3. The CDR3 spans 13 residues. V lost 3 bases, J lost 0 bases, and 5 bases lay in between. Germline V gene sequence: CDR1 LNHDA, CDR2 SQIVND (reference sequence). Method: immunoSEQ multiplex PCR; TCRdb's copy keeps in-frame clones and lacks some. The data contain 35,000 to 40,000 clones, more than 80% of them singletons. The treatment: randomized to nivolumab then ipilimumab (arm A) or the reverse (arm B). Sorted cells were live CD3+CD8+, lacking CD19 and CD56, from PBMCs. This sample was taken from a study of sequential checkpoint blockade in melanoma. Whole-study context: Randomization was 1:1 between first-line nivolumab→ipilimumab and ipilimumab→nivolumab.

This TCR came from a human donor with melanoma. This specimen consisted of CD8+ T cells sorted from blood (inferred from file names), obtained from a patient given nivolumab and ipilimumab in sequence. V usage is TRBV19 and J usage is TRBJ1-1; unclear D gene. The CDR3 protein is CASSIQVNTEAFF. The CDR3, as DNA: TGTGCCAGTAGTATTCAGGTGAACACTGAAGCTTTCTTT.